The entry that follows covers one T cell receptor (beta chain) sequence. Its antigen is currently unknown. The data are from a study of response to subunit inactivated influenza vaccine. Study-level results: That few new T cells are recruited by each seasonal influenza vaccination was the authors' suggestion.

TCRdb re-derived calls from the RT-PCR reads in MiXCR, one entry per CDR3 protein. The top ten clones hold around 35% of a sample with about 150,000 distinct CDR3 sequences, roughly 10% of them seen once. CDR3 size: 12 residues. V was pared by 5 bases and J by 5 bases, with 9 bases between. CDR1 SEHNR and CDR2 FQNEAQ come from the germline V gene (reference sequence). Sequenced here: CD8+ T cells sorted from PBMCs, sampled roughly 24 months after vaccination. V is TRBV7-9 and J is TRBJ2-5; unclear D gene. The sequence was collected from a man in his fifties or sixties who received an inactivated influenza vaccine. The CDR3 loop is CASSDWVETQYF. CDR3 DNA sequence: TGTGCCAGCAGCGACTGGGTGGAGACCCAGTACTTC.